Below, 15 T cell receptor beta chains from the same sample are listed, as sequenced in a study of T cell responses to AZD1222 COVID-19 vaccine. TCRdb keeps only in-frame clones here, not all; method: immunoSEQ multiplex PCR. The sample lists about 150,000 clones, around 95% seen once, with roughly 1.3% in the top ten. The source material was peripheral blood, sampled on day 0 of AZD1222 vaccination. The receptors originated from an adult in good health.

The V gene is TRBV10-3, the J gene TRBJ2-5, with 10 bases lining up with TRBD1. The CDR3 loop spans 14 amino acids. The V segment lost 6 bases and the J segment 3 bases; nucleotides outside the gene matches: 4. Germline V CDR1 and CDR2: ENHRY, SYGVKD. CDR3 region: CAISPGTGEETQYF. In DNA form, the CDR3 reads TGTGCCATCAGCCCCGGGACAGGGGAAGAGACCCAGTACTTC.

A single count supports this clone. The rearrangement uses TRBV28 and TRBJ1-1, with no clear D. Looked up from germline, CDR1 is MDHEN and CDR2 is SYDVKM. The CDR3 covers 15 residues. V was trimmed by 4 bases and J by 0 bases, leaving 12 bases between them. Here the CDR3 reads CASSSPALMNTEAFF. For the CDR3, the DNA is TGTGCCAGCAGTTCGCCCGCCCTTATGAACACTGAAGCTTTCTTT. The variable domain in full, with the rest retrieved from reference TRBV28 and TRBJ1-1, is DVKVTQSSRYLVKRTGEKVFLECVQDMDHENMFWYRQDPGLGLRLIYFSYDVKMKEKGDIPEGYSVSREKKERFSLILESASTNQTSMYLCASSSPALMNTEAFFGQGTRLTVV.

This CDR3 reads CASSLVGTTEAFF. The CDR3 DNA reads TGTGCCAGCAGCTTAGTAGGGACCACTGAAGCTTTCTTT. The gene calls are TRBV7-9 and TRBJ1-1; maybe TRBD1 (5 bases). Germline V gives CDR1 SEHNR, CDR2 FQNEAQ (reference sequence). Trimming took off 1 base at V and 4 bases at J, with 7 bases between the two ends. The CDR3 extends over 13 amino acids.

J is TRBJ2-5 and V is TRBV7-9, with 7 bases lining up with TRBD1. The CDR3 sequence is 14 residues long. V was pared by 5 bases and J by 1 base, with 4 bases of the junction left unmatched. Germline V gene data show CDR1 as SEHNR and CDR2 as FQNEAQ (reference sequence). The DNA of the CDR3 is TGTGCCAGCAGCAGGGGGACAGTCCAAGAGACCCAGTACTTC. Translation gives CASSRGTVQETQYF.

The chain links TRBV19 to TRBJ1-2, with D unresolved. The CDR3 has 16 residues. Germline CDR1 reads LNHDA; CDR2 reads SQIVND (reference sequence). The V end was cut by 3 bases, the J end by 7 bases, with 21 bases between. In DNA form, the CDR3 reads TGTGCCAGTAGTATCTATCCTCCGCGGGGTTTAGGTGGCTACACCTTC. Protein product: CASSIYPPRGLGGYTF.

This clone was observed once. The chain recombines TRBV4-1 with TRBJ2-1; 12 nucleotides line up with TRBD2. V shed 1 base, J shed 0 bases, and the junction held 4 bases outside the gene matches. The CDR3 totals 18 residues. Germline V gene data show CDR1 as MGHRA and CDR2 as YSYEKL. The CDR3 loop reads CASSQVLAGGTSYNEQFF. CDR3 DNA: TGCGCCAGCAGCCAAGTCCTAGCGGGAGGGACCTCCTACAATGAGCAGTTCTTC.

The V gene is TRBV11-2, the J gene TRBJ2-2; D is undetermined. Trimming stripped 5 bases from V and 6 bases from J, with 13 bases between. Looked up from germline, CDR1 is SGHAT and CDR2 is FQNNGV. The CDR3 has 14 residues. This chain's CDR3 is CASSRVDRSGELFF. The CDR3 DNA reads TGTGCCAGCAGCCGCGTGGATCGCTCCGGGGAGCTGTTTTTT.

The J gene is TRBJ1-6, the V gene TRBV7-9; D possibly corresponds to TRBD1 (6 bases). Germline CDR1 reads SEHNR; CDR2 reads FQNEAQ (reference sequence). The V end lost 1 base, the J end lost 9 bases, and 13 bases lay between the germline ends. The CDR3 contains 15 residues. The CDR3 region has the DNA TGTGCCAGCAGCTTAGGTGCGGACAGTCGTTCACCCCTCCACTTT. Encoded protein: CASSLGADSRSPLHF.

As DNA, the CDR3 is TGTGCCAGCTCACCAGGACAGGTGGGGAACACTGAAGCTTTCTTT. This codes for CASSPGQVGNTEAFF. The V call is TRBV18, the J call TRBJ1-1, with 7 nucleotides matching TRBD1. V gave up 2 bases and J gave up 1 base; unmatched junction bases: 4. CDR3 size: 15 residues. CDR1 is KGHSH and CDR2 is LQKENI in the germline V gene. Supplemented by reference TRBV18 and TRBJ1-1, the full variable domain reads NAGVMQNPRHLVRRRGQEARLRCSPMKGHSHVYWYRQLPEEGLKFMVYLQKENIIDESGMPKERFSAEFPKEGPSILRIQQVVRGDSAAYFCASSPGQVGNTEAFFGQGTRLTVV.

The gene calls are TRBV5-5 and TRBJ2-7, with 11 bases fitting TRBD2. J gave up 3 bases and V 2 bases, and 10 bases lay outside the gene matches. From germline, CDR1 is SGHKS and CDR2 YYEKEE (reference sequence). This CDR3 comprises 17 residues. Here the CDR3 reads CASSLTSGGSAIYEQYV. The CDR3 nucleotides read TGTGCCAGCAGCTTAACTAGCGGGGGCTCGGCGATCTACGAGCAGTACGTC.

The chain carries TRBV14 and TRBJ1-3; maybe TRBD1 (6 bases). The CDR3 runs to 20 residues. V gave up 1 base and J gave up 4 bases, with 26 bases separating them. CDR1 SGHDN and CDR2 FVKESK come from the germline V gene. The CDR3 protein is CASSQGWYGRGSFYGNTIYF. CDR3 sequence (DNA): TGTGCCAGCAGCCAAGGTTGGTATGGCAGGGGCTCCTTTTACGGAAACACCATATATTTT.

CDR3 sequence: CASSDQGGDTQYF. The CDR3 DNA reads TGTGCCAGCAGTGATCAAGGGGGAGATACGCAGTATTTT. This chain connects TRBV6-4 to TRBJ2-3; maybe TRBD1 (6 bases). The CDR3 consists of 13 residues. V lost 3 bases and J lost 5, with 9 bases in between. Per germline, CDR1 MRHNA and CDR2 SNTAGT.

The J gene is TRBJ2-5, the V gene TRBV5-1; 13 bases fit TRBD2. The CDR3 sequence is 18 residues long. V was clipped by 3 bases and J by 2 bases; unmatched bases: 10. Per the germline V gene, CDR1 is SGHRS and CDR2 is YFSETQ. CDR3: CASSSILAGGPVQETQYF. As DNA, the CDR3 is TGCGCCAGCAGCTCAATACTAGCGGGGGGGCCGGTTCAAGAGACCCAGTACTTC.

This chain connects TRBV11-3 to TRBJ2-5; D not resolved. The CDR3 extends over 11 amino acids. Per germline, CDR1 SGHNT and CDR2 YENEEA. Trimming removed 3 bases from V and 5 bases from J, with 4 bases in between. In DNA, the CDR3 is TGTGCCAGCAGCTTGGGGGAGACCCAGTACTTC. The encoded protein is CASSLGETQYF.

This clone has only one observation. The CDR3 coding sequence is TGTGCCAGCAGCTTAGAACTAGCGGGGGCCGGCGGGGAGCTGTTTTTT. Its protein is CASSLELAGAGGELFF. The rearrangement uses TRBV7-7 and TRBJ2-2, with 11 bases lining up with TRBD2. Germline-derived CDR1 and CDR2 are SSHAT and FNYEAQ (reference sequence). The CDR3 spans 16 residues. Trimming took 1 base from V and 7 from J; bases not matched to a gene: 5.